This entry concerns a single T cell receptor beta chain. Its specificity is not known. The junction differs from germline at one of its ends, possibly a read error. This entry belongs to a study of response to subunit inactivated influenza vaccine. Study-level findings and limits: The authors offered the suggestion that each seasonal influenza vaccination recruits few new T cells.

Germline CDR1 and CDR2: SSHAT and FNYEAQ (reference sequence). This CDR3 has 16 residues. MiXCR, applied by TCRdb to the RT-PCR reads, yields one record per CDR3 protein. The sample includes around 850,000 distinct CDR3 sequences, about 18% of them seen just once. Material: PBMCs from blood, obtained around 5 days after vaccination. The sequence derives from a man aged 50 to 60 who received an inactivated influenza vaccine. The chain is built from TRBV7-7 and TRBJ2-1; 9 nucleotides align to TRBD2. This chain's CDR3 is CASSLEVAGAQNEQFF. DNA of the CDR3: TGTGCTAGCAGCTTAGAGGTAGCGGGGGCGCAAAATGAGCAGTTCTTC. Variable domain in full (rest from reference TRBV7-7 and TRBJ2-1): GAGVSQSPRYKVTKRGQDVTLRCDPISSHATLYWYQQALGQGPEFLTYFNYEAQPDKSGLPSDRFSAERPEGSISTLTIQRTEQRDSAMYRCASSLEVAGAQNEQFFGPGTRLTVL.